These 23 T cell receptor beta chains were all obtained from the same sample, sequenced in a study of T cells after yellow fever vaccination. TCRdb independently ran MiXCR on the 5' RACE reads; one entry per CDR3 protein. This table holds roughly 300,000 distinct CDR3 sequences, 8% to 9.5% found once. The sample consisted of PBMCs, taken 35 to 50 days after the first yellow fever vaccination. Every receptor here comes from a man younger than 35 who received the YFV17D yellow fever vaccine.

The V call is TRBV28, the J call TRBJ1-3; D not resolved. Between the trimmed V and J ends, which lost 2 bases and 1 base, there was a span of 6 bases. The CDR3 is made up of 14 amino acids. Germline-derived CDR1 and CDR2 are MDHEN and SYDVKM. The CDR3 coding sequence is TGTGCCAGCAGTTTACTAACGTCTGGAAACACCATATATTTT. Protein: CASSLLTSGNTIYF.

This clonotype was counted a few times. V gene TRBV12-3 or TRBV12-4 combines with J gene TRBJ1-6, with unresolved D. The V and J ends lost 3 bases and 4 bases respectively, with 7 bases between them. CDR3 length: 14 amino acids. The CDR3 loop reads CASSFWGYNSPLHF. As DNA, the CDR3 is TGTGCCAGCAGTTTTTGGGGTTATAATTCACCCCTCCACTTT.

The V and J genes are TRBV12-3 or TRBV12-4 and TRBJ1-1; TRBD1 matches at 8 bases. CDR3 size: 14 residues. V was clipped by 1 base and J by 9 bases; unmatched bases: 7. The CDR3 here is CASSLGQGADKAFF. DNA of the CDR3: TGTGCCAGCAGTTTAGGCCAGGGGGCGGATAAAGCTTTCTTT.

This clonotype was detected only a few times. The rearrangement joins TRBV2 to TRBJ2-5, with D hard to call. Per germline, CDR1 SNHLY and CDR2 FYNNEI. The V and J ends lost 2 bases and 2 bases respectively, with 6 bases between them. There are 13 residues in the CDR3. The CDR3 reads CASSESVQETQYF. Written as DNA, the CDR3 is TGTGCCAGCAGTGAATCAGTTCAAGAGACCCAGTACTTC. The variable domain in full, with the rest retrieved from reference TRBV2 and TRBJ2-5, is EPEVTQTPSHQVTQMGQEVILRCVPISNHLYFYWYRQILGQKVEFLVSFYNNEISEKSEIFDDQFSVERPDGSNFTLKIRSTKLEDSAMYFCASSESVQETQYFGPGTRLLVL.

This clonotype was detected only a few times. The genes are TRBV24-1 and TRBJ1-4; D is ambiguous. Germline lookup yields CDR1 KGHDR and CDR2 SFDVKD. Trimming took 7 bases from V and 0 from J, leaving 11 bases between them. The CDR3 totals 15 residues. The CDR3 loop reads CATSEVQATNEKLFF. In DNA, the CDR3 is TGTGCCACCAGCGAAGTCCAAGCAACTAATGAAAAACTGTTTTTT.

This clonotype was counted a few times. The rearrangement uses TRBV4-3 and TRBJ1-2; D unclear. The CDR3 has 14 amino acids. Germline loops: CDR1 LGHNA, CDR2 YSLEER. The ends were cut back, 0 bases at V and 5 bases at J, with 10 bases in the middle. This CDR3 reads CASSQDPLGYGYTF. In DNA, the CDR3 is TGCGCCAGCAGCCAAGACCCCCTCGGGTATGGCTACACCTTC.

The CDR3 region is CASSQDLSTDTQYF. The CDR3 DNA is TGTGCCAGCAGCCAAGATCTCAGCACAGATACGCAGTATTTT. The chain employs TRBV14 and TRBJ2-3; D is undetermined. V was cut by 0 bases and J by 0 bases, with 4 bases left in between. The V gene's germline CDR1 is SGHDN and CDR2 FVKESK. The CDR3 extends over 14 amino acids.

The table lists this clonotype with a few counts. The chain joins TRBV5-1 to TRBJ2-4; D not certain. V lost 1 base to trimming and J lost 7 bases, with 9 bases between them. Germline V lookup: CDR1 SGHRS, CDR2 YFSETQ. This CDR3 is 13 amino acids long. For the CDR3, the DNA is TGCGCCAGCAGCTTGTTGGGCCCTAACATTCAGTACTTC. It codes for CASSLLGPNIQYF.

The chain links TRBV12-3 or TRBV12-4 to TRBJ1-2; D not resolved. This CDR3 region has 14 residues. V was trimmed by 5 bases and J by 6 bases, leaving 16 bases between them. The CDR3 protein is CASSPRRGFDGYTF. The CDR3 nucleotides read TGTGCCAGCAGTCCTCGGCGGGGTTTCGATGGCTACACCTTC.

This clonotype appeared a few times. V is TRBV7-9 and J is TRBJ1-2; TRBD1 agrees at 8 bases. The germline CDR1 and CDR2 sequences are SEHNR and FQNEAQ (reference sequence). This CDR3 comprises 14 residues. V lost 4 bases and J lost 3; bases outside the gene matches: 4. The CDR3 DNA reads TGTGCCAGCAGCTGGGCAGGGGGCGACTATGGCTACACCTTC. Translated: CASSWAGGDYGYTF. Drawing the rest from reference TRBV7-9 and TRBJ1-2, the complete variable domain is DTGVSQNPRHKITKRGQNVTFRCDPISEHNRLYWYRQTLGQGPEFLTYFQNEAQLEKSRLLSDRFSAERPKGSFSTLEIQRTEQGDSAMYLCASSWAGGDYGYTFGSGTRLTVV.

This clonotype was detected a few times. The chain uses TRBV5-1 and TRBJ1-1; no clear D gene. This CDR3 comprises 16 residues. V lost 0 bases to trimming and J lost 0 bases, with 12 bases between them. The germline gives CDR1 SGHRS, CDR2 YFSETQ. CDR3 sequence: CASSLGAGSVNTEAFF. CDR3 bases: TGCGCCAGCAGCTTGGGGGCGGGGTCCGTGAACACTGAAGCTTTCTTT.

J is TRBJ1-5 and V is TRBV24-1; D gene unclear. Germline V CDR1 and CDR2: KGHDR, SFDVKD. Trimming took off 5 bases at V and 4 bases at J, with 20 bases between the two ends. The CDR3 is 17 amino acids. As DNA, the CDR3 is TGTGCCACCAGTGGCCATGGTAACATAGGACCTAATCAGCCCCAGCATTTT. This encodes CATSGHGNIGPNQPQHF.

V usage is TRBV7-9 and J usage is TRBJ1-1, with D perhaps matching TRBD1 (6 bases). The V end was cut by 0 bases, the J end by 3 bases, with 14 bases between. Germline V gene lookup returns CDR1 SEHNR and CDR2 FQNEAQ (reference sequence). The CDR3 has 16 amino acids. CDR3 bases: TGTGCCAGCAGCTTAGCGATCCAGGGGTGGGACACTGAAGCTTTCTTT. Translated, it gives CASSLAIQGWDTEAFF.

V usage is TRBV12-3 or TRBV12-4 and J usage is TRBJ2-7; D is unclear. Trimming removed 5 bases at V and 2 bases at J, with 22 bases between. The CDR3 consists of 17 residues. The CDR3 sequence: CASSKSPWTQPTYEQYF. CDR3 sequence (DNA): TGTGCCAGCAGTAAAAGCCCTTGGACGCAACCAACCTACGAGCAGTACTTC.

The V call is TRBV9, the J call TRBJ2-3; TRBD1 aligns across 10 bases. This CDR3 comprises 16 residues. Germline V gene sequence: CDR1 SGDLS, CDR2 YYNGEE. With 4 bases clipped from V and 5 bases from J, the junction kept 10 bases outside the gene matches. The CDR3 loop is CASSSVTGGSRDTQYF. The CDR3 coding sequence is TGTGCCAGCAGCTCGGTGACAGGGGGCTCAAGAGATACGCAGTATTTT.

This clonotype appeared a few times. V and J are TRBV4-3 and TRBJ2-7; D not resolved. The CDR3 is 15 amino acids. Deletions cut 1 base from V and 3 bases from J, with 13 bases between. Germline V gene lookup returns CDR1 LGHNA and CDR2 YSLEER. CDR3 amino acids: CASSQGLGVSYEQYF. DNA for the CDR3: TGCGCCAGCAGCCAAGGCCTGGGCGTTAGCTACGAGCAGTACTTC.

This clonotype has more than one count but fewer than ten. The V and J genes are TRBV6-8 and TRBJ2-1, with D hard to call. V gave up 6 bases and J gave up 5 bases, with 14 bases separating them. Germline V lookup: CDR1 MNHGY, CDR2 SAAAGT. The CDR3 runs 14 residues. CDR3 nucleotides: TGTGCCAGCAGCCGGCGGTCGTCCCACAATGAGCAGTTCTTC. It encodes CASSRRSSHNEQFF.

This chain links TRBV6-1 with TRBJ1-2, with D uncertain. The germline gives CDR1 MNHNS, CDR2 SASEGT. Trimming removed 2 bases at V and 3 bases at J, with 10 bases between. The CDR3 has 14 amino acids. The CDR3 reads CASSERYSYYGYTF. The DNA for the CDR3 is TGTGCCAGCAGTGAAAGGTACAGCTACTATGGCTACACCTTC.

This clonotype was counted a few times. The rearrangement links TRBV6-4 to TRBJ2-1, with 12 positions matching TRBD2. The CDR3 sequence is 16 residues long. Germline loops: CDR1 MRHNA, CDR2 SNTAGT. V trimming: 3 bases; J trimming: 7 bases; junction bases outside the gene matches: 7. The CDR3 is CASSEAGLAGLNEQFF. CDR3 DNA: TGTGCCAGCAGTGAAGCCGGACTAGCGGGATTAAATGAGCAGTTCTTC.

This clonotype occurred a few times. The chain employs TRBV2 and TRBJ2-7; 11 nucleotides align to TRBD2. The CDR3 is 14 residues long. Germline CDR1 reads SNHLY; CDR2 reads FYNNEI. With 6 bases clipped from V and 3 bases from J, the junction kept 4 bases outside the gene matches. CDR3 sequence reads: CASRASGGFYEQYV. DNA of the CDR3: TGTGCCAGCAGGGCTAGCGGGGGGTTCTACGAGCAGTACGTC.

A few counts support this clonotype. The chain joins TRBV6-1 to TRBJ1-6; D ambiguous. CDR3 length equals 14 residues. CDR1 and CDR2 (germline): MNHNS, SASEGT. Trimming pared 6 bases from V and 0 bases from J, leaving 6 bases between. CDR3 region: CASRLISYNSPLHF. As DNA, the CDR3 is TGTGCCAGCAGGCTCATCTCCTATAATTCACCCCTCCACTTT.

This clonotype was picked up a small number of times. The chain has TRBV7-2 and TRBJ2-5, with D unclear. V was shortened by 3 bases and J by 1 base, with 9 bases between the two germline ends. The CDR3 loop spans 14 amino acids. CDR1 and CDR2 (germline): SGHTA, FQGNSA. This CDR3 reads CASSLSGIQETQYF. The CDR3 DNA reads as TGTGCCAGCAGCTTGTCAGGTATCCAAGAGACCCAGTACTTC.

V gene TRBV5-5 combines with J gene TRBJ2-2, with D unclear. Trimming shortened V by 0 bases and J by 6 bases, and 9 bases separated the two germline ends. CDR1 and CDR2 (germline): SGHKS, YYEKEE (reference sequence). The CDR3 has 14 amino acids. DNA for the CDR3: TGTGCCAGCAGCTTGGTATCCCTAGCCGGGGAGCTGTTTTTT. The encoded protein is CASSLVSLAGELFF.